Following are 7 T cell receptor beta chains from one sample sequenced in a study of blood T cell repertoires in COVID-19. This table comes from immunoSEQ multiplex PCR, and its TCRdb copy is limited to in-frame clones, with some not included. The table has 300,000 to 400,000 clones, roughly 89% seen once; the top ten hold less than 3.5%. Sequenced: peripheral blood. These receptors were taken from a woman between 18 and 29 years old who had recovered from COVID-19.

The chain employs TRBV29-1 and TRBJ2-5, with D perhaps TRBD2 (5 bases). Germline V lookup: CDR1 SQVTM, CDR2 ANQGSEA. The CDR3 consists of 13 residues. Trimming shortened V by 5 bases and J by 5 bases, and 15 bases separated the two germline ends. CDR3 region: CSVWAEGWETQYF. DNA of the CDR3: TGCAGCGTTTGGGCTGAGGGTTGGGAGACCCAGTACTTC.

The rearrangement links TRBV9 to TRBJ2-3; TRBD2 matches at 7 bases. This CDR3 has 15 residues. The trim removed 4 bases at V and 1 base at J, leaving 6 bases unmatched. The V gene's germline CDR1 is SGDLS and CDR2 YYNGEE. CDR3 sequence: CASSPGGFRTDTQYF. The CDR3 DNA is TGTGCCAGCAGCCCCGGGGGGTTTCGCACAGATACGCAGTATTTT.

J is TRBJ1-2 and V is TRBV19, with 7 nucleotides matching TRBD1. Germline V gives CDR1 LNHDA, CDR2 SQIVND (reference sequence). This CDR3 has 15 residues. The J segment lost 5 bases and the V segment lost 8 bases, leaving 14 bases of the junction unmatched. This chain's CDR3 is CASGPAGRGEYGYTF. CDR3 sequence (DNA): TGTGCCAGTGGCCCGGCGGGCAGGGGGGAATATGGCTACACCTTC. The full variable domain, in which reference TRBV19 and TRBJ1-2 provide the parts outside the CDR3, is DGGITQSPKYLFRKEGQNVTLSCEQNLNHDAMYWYRQDPGQGLRLIYYSQIVNDFQKGDIAEGYSVSREKKESFPLTVTSAQKNPTAFYLCASGPAGRGEYGYTFGSGTRLTVV.

This clone was observed a single time. The chain recombines TRBV6-1 with TRBJ2-7, with D hard to call. The CDR3 is 15 amino acids. Between the trimmed V and J ends, which lost 1 base and 0 bases, there was a span of 10 bases. CDR1 is MNHNS and CDR2 is SASEGT in the germline V gene. CDR3 nucleotide sequence: TGTGCCAGCAGTGAAGGGCCATTACGCTCCTACGAGCAGTACGTC. As protein: CASSEGPLRSYEQYV.

The chain is built from TRBV7-8 and TRBJ2-7; 10 bases line up with TRBD1. Germline values: CDR1 SGHVS, CDR2 FQNEAQ. The length of the CDR3 is 15 residues. With V trimmed by 5 bases and J by 4 bases, 8 bases remained unmatched. The CDR3 DNA reads as TGTGCCAGCAGCCTGCGACAGGGGGCAAGGTACGAGCAGTACGTC. It codes for CASSLRQGARYEQYV.

V gene TRBV11-3 combines with J gene TRBJ2-3; the match to TRBD2 covers 9 bases. The junction had 9 bases not matched to a gene; V was cut back by 2 bases and J by 6 bases. CDR1 and CDR2 from the germline V gene are SGHNT and YENEEA. This CDR3 is built from 16 residues. CDR3 sequence: CASSLYSSGIGDTQYF. DNA of the CDR3: TGTGCCAGCAGCTTATATTCTAGCGGGATTGGGGATACGCAGTATTTT.

This clone was seen just once. The V and J genes are TRBV28 and TRBJ1-2, with D possibly TRBD1 on 5 matching bases. This CDR3 contains 17 residues. Between the trimmed V and J ends, which lost 5 bases and 10 bases, there was a span of 29 bases. Germline V gives CDR1 MDHEN, CDR2 SYDVKM. The CDR3 sequence: CASSNPGEQGTIHAYTF. The CDR3 bases are TGTGCCAGCAGTAATCCCGGAGAGCAGGGTACTATCCATGCCTACACCTTC.